A selection of T cell receptor beta chains follows, all from one sample in a study of blood T cells in healthy people across ages. TCRdb reprocessed the 5' RACE reads via MiXCR and lists one record per CDR3 protein. Of some 1.5 million distinct CDR3 sequences listed, roughly 43% were seen once; the top ten hold approximately 4.1%. Sequences were obtained from blood. These receptors were obtained from a young woman in good health. Both conserved end residues are part of each CDR3.

v_call cdr3_aa
TRBV3-1 CASSPLSGHPYNEQFF
TRBV29-1 CSVEGESTDTQYF
TRBV13 CASSRGTGGAYGYTF
TRBV7-9 CASSHTTGQNNEQFF
TRBV5-6 CASNLAGGPGDTQYF
TRBV10-3 CAIKATSVSSSYNEQFF
TRBV25-1 CASSDDRGHSNYGYTF
TRBV5-1 CASSLTGGPSNYGYTF
TRBV7-8 CASSFSRWRSNNEQFF
TRBV20-1 CSAQQQGVRTEAFF
TRBV18 CASSPRGRLAGVNEQFF
TRBV6-2/TRBV6-3 CASSYLSGAAETQYF
TRBV20-1 CSAKRTGGNAYNEQFF
TRBV7-2 CASSLALYNSPLHF
TRBV29-1 CSVEERLAEETQYF
TRBV20-1 CSARLGQGVSYEQYF
TRBV12-3/TRBV12-4 CASTFRGGLHEQYF
TRBV7-9 CASGRVNYGYTF
TRBV5-1 CASSAISAGERPYF
TRBV20-1 CSASRTGKETQYF
TRBV20-1 CSARVWGTTTNTEAFF
TRBV11-2 CASGWGPGYTF
TRBV7-2 CASSHSAQSYNEQFF
TRBV3-1 CASSQGVRGRDQPQHF
TRBV12-3/TRBV12-4 CASSRNLAGATDTQYF
TRBV6-1 CASSMTVGNTGELFF
TRBV6-5 CASRPDGTVNEQFF
TRBV2 CASRGQGLLGTDTQYF
TRBV20-1 CSAREFRADTQYF
TRBV5-1 CASSQTTYSGRQAADTQYF
TRBV7-2 CASSPGPSGNEQFF
TRBV6-5 CASSKQGSGYGYTF
TRBV14 CASSQLTGNSPLHF
TRBV5-1 CASSLSTGGGPYNEQYF
TRBV4-2 CASSQEWANNEQFF
TRBV27 CASSLAPPGFSGNTIYF
TRBV20-1 CSARVFPYGYTF
TRBV6-6 CASRKRKRELASEQFF
TRBV18 CASSTLAGPTDTQYF
TRBV13 CASSLDRGRGSTEAFF
TRBV7-9 CASSPPVRIYEQFF
TRBV27 CASSLHSNYGYTF
TRBV7-3 CASSLTSWAGTDTQYF
TRBV11-2 CASKGLAGPNEQFF
TRBV20-1 CSARDRRLAGYEQYF
TRBV29-1 CSVSGRARDTQYF
TRBV7-9 CASSLDVGSAVYF
TRBV4-3 CASSHPEGSGANVLTF
TRBV15 CATSVVGSNYGYTF
TRBV29-1 CSVLGPPRTMGEKLFF
TRBV10-3 CAISGGPDEAFF
TRBV20-1 CSASPDREEGYF
TRBV7-2 CASNPNWGAGAFF
TRBV3-1 CASSLGLERKRGPYNEQFF
TRBV19 CASSISAGPYNEQFF
TRBV29-1 CSVDGQGARGYTF
TRBV4-3 CASSPRTVGEKLFF